This T cell receptor beta chain comes out of a study of blood T cell repertoires in COVID-19. Repertoires were generated with immunoSEQ multiplex PCR, while TCRdb's copy carries only in-frame clones and drops some. The table has 90,000 to 100,000 clones, 75% to 85% seen once. CDR1 and CDR2 from the germline V gene are LNHDA and SQIVND (reference sequence). The CDR3 extends over 16 amino acids. The junction had 13 bases not matched to a gene; V was cut back by 1 base and J by 7 bases. Sequencing was carried out using peripheral blood. The chain has TRBV19 and TRBJ2-7; 7 nucleotides match TRBD1. The clonotype comes from a man between 65 and 80 years old with acute or convalescent COVID-19. The CDR3 loop reads CASSIVPTGIAREQYF. The CDR3 DNA reads as TGTGCCAGTAGTATAGTTCCGACAGGGATCGCTCGGGAGCAGTACTTC.